This T cell receptor (beta chain) was retrieved from a study of human T cells and chemical hapten exposure. The overall study: Patch tests containing 0.01% DPC, applied to the upper back, were read at 6 days. Women made up most patients, who had alopecia areata, totalis or universalis.

This clonotype was counted many times. Its antigen is unknown. A single record per CDR3 protein comes from TCRdb applying MiXCR to the RACE reads. There are about 160,000 distinct CDR3 sequences in the sample; 25% to 35% occur only once, and about 2.1% lies in the top ten. V was clipped by 2 bases and J by 4 bases, with 9 bases between them. This CDR3 spans 13 amino acids. The germline CDR1 and CDR2 sequences are SGHAT and FQNNGV. Noted time point: patch test 3, about 24 weeks after DPC sensitization. Treatment described: therapeutic diphenylcyclopropenone sensitization with weekly scalp DPC. Total RNA extraction was carried out from unfractionated whole blood. Findings and caveats of the study: Expanded TCRs made up significantly more big CDR3 similarity clusters than controls did.

Specimen: whole blood, collected in connection with sensitization to the hapten diphenylcyclopropenone (DPC). The TCR sequence derives from a woman aged 18 to 35 with alopecia areata. Some clones in this sample may be carry-over from other donors' samples. V is TRBV11-2 and J is TRBJ2-7; TRBD2 might be the D (5 bases). CDR3 nucleotide sequence: TGTGCCAGCAGCTTACCCCCGGGGTACGAGCAGTACTTC. It yields the protein CASSLPPGYEQYF.